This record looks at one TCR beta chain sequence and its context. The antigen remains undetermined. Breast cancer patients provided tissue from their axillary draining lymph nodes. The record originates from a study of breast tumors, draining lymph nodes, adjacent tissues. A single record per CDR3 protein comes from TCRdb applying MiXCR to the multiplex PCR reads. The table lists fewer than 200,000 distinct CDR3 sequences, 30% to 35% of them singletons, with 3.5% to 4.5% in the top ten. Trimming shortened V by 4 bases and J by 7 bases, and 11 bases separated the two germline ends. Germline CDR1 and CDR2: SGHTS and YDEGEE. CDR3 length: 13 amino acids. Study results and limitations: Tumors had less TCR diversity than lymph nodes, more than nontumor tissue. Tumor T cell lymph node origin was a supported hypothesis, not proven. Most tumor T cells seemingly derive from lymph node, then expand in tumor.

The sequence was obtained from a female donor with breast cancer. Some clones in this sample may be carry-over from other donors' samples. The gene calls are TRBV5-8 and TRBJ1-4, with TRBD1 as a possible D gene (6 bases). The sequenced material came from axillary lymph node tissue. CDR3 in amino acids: CASSPMGAEKLFF. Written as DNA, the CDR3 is TGTGCCAGCAGCCCAATGGGGGCTGAAAAACTGTTTTTT.